The table lists the clone carrying this T cell receptor beta chain with many counts. Its antigen is not identified. This entry is derived from a study of CD8 T cells in ankylosing spondylitis. This CDR3 is built from 15 residues. V gave up 5 bases and J gave up 7 bases, with 17 bases separating them. Germline CDR1 SGHAT, CDR2 FQNNGV. Study-wide findings and caveats: Several highly homologous variants made up a TCR beta motif that seemed to typify ankylosing spondylitis blood.

MiXCR was run by TCRdb on the 5' RACE reads, yielding one entry per CDR3 protein. Here the sample spans about 460,000 distinct CDR3 sequences, roughly 5% being singletons. The chain couples TRBV11-2 to TRBJ1-4; D remains ambiguous. Sequencing was performed on blood, either unsorted or a sorted T cell fraction (not recorded which). The TCR sequence derives from a male donor with ankylosing spondylitis. The CDR3 DNA sequence: TGTGCCAGCAGCATACACCTGGGAGCGGGTGAAAAACTGTTTTTT. It encodes CASSIHLGAGEKLFF.